This TCR beta chain was sequenced for a study of CD8 T cells in Susac syndrome. For the study at large: Clinical remission applied to 8 or 9 sequenced Susac syndrome patients, and roughly 6 had active disease.

Sequencing of TCR beta, carried out with a high-throughput approach, was applied to CD8+ and CD4+ T cells from the blood. Diagnostic criteria defined recently for definite or probable disease were met by the Susac syndrome patients. cDNA came from 0.5 to 1 ug RNA primed by random hexamers. The immunoSEQ assay covered 54 Vbeta and 13 Jbeta segments for CDR3. TCRdb itself ran the immunoSEQ multiplex PCR reads through MiXCR, one entry per CDR3 protein. The sample has 67,000 or so distinct CDR3 sequences, 93% seen once. The ends lost 6 bases at V and 8 bases at J; junction bases unmatched: 14. Germline V gives CDR1 LNHDA, CDR2 SQIVND (reference sequence). The CDR3 loop spans 16 amino acids.

The chain employs TRBV19 and TRBJ2-1; 9 nucleotides agree with TRBD1. The TCR comes from a human donor with Susac syndrome. Material: CD4+ T cells from PBMCs. The CDR3, as DNA: TGTGCCAGTAGCAAAACAGGGGGCCTAGCGACCGATGAGCAGTTCTTC. Residues: CASSKTGGLATDEQFF.